A single sample is the source of the 32 T cell receptor beta chains below, sequenced in a study of blood T cell repertoires in COVID-19. Sequenced by immunoSEQ multiplex PCR; TCRdb stores in-frame clones only, minus some. Of about 140,000 clones detected, 70% to 85% appear once; the ten largest clones hold 1.5% to 2%. Material for sequencing was PBMCs or T cells enriched from blood (not recorded which). Every receptor here comes from a woman aged 18-29 years who had been exposed to COVID-19.

J is TRBJ2-7 and V is TRBV15, with 7 bases matching TRBD1. Germline V CDR1 and CDR2: LNHNV, YYDKDF (reference sequence). This CDR3 has 11 amino acids. V lost 10 bases and J lost 9; bases outside the gene matches: 9. CDR3 DNA sequence: TGTGCCAGCGAAAGGCAGGGGGTGCAGTACTTC. It translates to CASERQGVQYF.

The chain recombines TRBV18 with TRBJ1-5; TRBD1 matches at 10 bases. Per germline, CDR1 KGHSH and CDR2 LQKENI. V lost 2 bases to trimming and J lost 4 bases; unmatched junction nucleotides: 8. The CDR3 runs 17 residues. The CDR3 spells CASSPFRQGAGNQPQHF. The DNA for the CDR3 is TGTGCCAGCTCACCATTCCGACAGGGGGCGGGGAATCAGCCCCAGCATTTT.

A few counts support this clone. The chain carries TRBV7-8 and TRBJ1-1; possible D gene TRBD1, 5 bases. The CDR3 extends over 16 amino acids. Germline V gene sequence: CDR1 SGHVS, CDR2 FQNEAQ. The V gene lost 3 bases and the J gene lost 3 bases, with 17 bases spanning the gap. CDR3 DNA: TGTGCCAGCAGCTTGGAGGGGTGGGGAGGGGACACTGAAGCTTTCTTT. Translating gives CASSLEGWGGDTEAFF. Complete variable domain (other parts from reference TRBV7-8 and TRBJ1-1): GAGVSQSPRYKVAKRGQDVALRCDPISGHVSLFWYQQALGQGPEFLTYFQNEAQLDKSGLPSDRFFAERPEGSVSTLKIQRTQQEDSAVYLCASSLEGWGGDTEAFFGQGTRLTVV.

In its sample, this clone was seen once. The chain links TRBV7-2 to TRBJ2-7; possible D gene TRBD2, 6 bases. There are 15 residues in the CDR3. In germline, CDR1 is SGHTA, CDR2 FQGNSA. Trimming left V 3 bases short and J 2 bases short, with 14 bases between. The CDR3 DNA reads TGTGCCAGCAGCTTTGATGGGGGGAGGACCTACGAGCAGTACTTC. Protein product: CASSFDGGRTYEQYF.

The genes are TRBV7-2 and TRBJ1-1; D is possibly TRBD1 (6 bases). CDR1 and CDR2 (germline): SGHTA, FQGNSA. V lost 1 base and J 1 base, leaving 13 bases between the germline ends. The CDR3 loop spans 16 amino acids. CDR3 coding DNA: TGTGCCAGCAGCTTAGAGGGGGTCCGGGGGAACACTGAAGCTTTCTTT. Its translation: CASSLEGVRGNTEAFF.

The rearrangement joins TRBV27 to TRBJ1-3; 7 bases fit TRBD1. Germline V gives CDR1 MNHEY, CDR2 SMNVEV (reference sequence). Trimming removed 6 bases from V and 2 bases from J; junction bases left unmatched: 4. There are 14 residues in the CDR3. This CDR3 is CASRLTGTGNTIYF. CDR3 nucleotides: TGTGCCAGCAGATTGACAGGGACTGGAAACACCATATATTTT.

V gene TRBV5-1 combines with J gene TRBJ2-2; 12 bases match TRBD2. The CDR3 consists of 16 residues. V lost 8 bases, J lost 1 base, and 6 bases stayed unmatched. The germline CDR1 and CDR2 sequences are SGHRS and YFSETQ. The CDR3 sequence is CASWLAGGQNTGELFF. For the CDR3, the DNA is TGCGCCAGTTGGCTAGCGGGAGGGCAGAACACCGGGGAGCTGTTTTTT.

This chain uses TRBV28 with TRBJ2-7; TRBD1 aligns across 8 bases. The germline V gene has CDR1 MDHEN and CDR2 SYDVKM. Losses at the gene ends were 7 bases for V and 5 bases for J; bases not matched to a gene: 10. The CDR3 totals 14 residues. The CDR3, as DNA: TGTGCCAGCATCACAGGGGGGACAATCAACGAGCAGTACTTC. It encodes CASITGGTINEQYF.

The chain links TRBV7-8 to TRBJ1-6, with 10 bases that match TRBD1. This CDR3 comprises 16 residues. Per germline, CDR1 SGHVS and CDR2 FQNEAQ. J gave up 6 bases and V 5 bases, and 7 bases lay outside the gene matches. DNA for the CDR3: TGTGCCAGCAGCCCAGACAGGGGGCTGAGTAATTCACCCCTCCACTTT. Its translation is CASSPDRGLSNSPLHF.

The chain recombines TRBV2 with TRBJ2-1, with D tentatively TRBD1 (6 bases). CDR3 length equals 10 residues. With 4 bases removed from V and 12 bases from J, the gap between germline ends came to 7 bases. Germline loops: CDR1 SNHLY, CDR2 FYNNEI. The CDR3 region has the DNA TGTGCCAGCAGTGGAGGGGGGCAGTTCTTC. Protein sequence: CASSGGGQFF.

This clone was picked up a small number of times. The chain links TRBV27 to TRBJ1-6, with D perhaps matching TRBD1 (6 bases). Per germline, CDR1 MNHEY and CDR2 SMNVEV (reference sequence). CDR3 length: 18 residues. With 5 bases removed from V and 0 bases from J, the gap between germline ends came to 17 bases. CDR3 residues: CASSQRGGRGSYNSPLHF. For the CDR3, the DNA is TGTGCCAGCAGTCAGCGGGGTGGCAGGGGCTCCTATAATTCACCCCTCCACTTT.

V and J are TRBV30 and TRBJ1-2; 8 bases align to TRBD1. Germline-derived CDR1 and CDR2 are GTSNPN and SVGIG (reference sequence). CDR3 length equals 12 residues. Trimming removed 3 bases from V and 8 bases from J; junction bases left unmatched: 5. The CDR3 region has the DNA TGTGCCTGGAGGATGGACAGGGAAGGCTACACCTTC. Translation gives CAWRMDREGYTF. Drawing the rest from reference TRBV30 and TRBJ1-2, the complete variable domain is SQTIHQWPATLVQPVGSPLSLECTVEGTSNPNLYWYRQAAGRGLQLLFYSVGIGQISSEVPQNLSASRPQDRQFILSSKKLLLSDSGFYLCAWRMDREGYTFGSGTRLTVV.

The chain links TRBV7-9 to TRBJ1-1, with TRBD1 identical over 9 bases. This CDR3 spans 17 amino acids. V was clipped by 5 bases and J by 4 bases; unmatched bases: 14. Germline-derived CDR1 and CDR2 are SEHNR and FQNEAQ (reference sequence). CDR3 region: CASSPRIPLTGGTEAFF. In DNA, the CDR3 is TGTGCCAGCAGCCCCCGAATACCTCTGACAGGGGGCACTGAAGCTTTCTTT.

This sequence joins TRBV12-3 or TRBV12-4 and TRBJ1-1, with TRBD1 identical over 9 bases. Losses at the gene ends were 9 bases for V and 8 bases for J; bases not matched to a gene: 10. This CDR3 has 13 residues. CDR3 loop: CASADRGSPEAFF. The CDR3, as DNA: TGTGCCAGTGCTGACAGGGGGTCCCCCGAAGCTTTCTTT.

The V gene is TRBV10-1, the J gene TRBJ2-3; D is ambiguous. The CDR3 length is 13 residues. V was cut by 5 bases and J by 2 bases, with 8 bases left in between. Germline CDR1 and CDR2: WNHNN and SYGVQD (reference sequence). CDR3 amino acids: CASSSAYTDTQYF. The CDR3 nucleotides read TGCGCCAGCAGTAGCGCCTACACAGATACGCAGTATTTT.

V gene TRBV14 combines with J gene TRBJ2-7; no clear D. Germline CDR1 and CDR2: SGHDN and FVKESK. This CDR3 has 14 residues. With 2 bases removed from V and 6 bases from J, the gap between germline ends came to 14 bases. DNA of the CDR3: TGTGCCAGCAGCCAATTTGGGCAGTCGGCCGAGCAGTACTTC. Translation gives CASSQFGQSAEQYF.

V usage is TRBV4-1 and J usage is TRBJ2-3; TRBD1 might be the D (6 bases). Trimming removed 5 bases from V and 4 bases from J, with 19 bases in between. This CDR3 is 16 amino acids long. CDR1 and CDR2 (germline): MGHRA, YSYEKL. This CDR3 reads CASSRTGHPTPDTQYF. DNA of the CDR3: TGCGCCAGCAGCAGAACGGGACACCCAACGCCAGATACGCAGTATTTT.

This clone was found a few times. As DNA, the CDR3 is TGTGCCAGCAGCCAATGGAGGGCCCGCCCTTACGAGCAGTACTTC. It yields the protein CASSQWRARPYEQYF. V is TRBV7-8 and J is TRBJ2-7, with a tentative D call TRBD2 (6 bases). Germline assignment: CDR1 SGHVS and CDR2 FQNEAQ. This CDR3 contains 15 residues. Trimming pared 5 bases from V and 4 bases from J, leaving 18 bases between. Full variable domain (outside the CDR3, taken from reference TRBV7-8 and TRBJ2-7): GAGVSQSPRYKVAKRGQDVALRCDPISGHVSLFWYQQALGQGPEFLTYFQNEAQLDKSGLPSDRFFAERPEGSVSTLKIQRTQQEDSAVYLCASSQWRARPYEQYFGPGTRLTVT.

V usage is TRBV20-1 and J usage is TRBJ1-1; TRBD1 might be the D (6 bases). Germline V CDR1 and CDR2: DFQATT, SNEGSKA (reference sequence). There are 13 residues in the CDR3. Between the trimmed V and J ends, which lost 3 bases and 4 bases, there was a span of 12 bases. CDR3 protein: CSASQGSVTEAFF. The CDR3 coding sequence is TGCAGTGCTAGTCAGGGGTCGGTCACTGAAGCTTTCTTT.

This chain uses TRBV27 with TRBJ1-2, with TRBD1 as a possible D gene (5 bases). Deletions cut 6 bases from V and 8 bases from J, with 28 bases between. This CDR3 is built from 17 residues. Germline CDR1 MNHEY, CDR2 SMNVEV (reference sequence). CDR3 sequence reads: CASSRIFVQDSLGGYTF. CDR3 DNA: TGTGCCAGCAGCCGAATCTTCGTTCAAGACAGTTTAGGCGGCTACACCTTC.

V and J are TRBV11-2 and TRBJ1-1, with D unclear. V gave up 0 bases and J gave up 2 bases, with 7 bases separating them. The CDR3 length is 14 residues. The germline V gene has CDR1 SGHAT and CDR2 FQNNGV. As DNA, the CDR3 is TGTGCCAGCAGCTTAGACGTGTTAAACACTGAAGCTTTCTTT. This codes for CASSLDVLNTEAFF.

The chain couples TRBV20-1 to TRBJ2-1, with 7 positions matching TRBD2. This CDR3 region has 15 residues. The germline gives CDR1 DFQATT, CDR2 SNEGSKA (reference sequence). V shed 3 bases, J shed 5 bases, and the junction held 10 bases outside the gene matches. DNA for the CDR3: TGCAGTGCTAGTCCTCTAGCGGAGGGACACAATGAGCAGTTCTTC. Its translation: CSASPLAEGHNEQFF.

This chain links TRBV28 with TRBJ1-1; 7 bases are shared with TRBD1. CDR3 length: 21 amino acids. Unmatched junction bases numbered 24, after V lost 2 bases and J lost 3 bases. Germline V gives CDR1 MDHEN, CDR2 SYDVKM. The CDR3: CASSLRGLAILTGRVDTEAFF. The CDR3 DNA follows: TGTGCCAGCAGTTTACGTGGACTAGCAATATTGACAGGGCGGGTAGACACTGAAGCTTTCTTT.

The CDR3, as DNA: TGTGCCAGTAGTATTCTGGGGGGAAATCAGCCCCAGCATTTT. Translating gives CASSILGGNQPQHF. This chain uses TRBV19 with TRBJ1-5; maybe TRBD1 (5 bases). This CDR3 spans 14 amino acids. Germline loops: CDR1 LNHDA, CDR2 SQIVND (reference sequence). V was trimmed by 3 bases and J by 4 bases, leaving 10 bases between them.

J is TRBJ2-7 and V is TRBV12-3 or TRBV12-4, with D perhaps TRBD2 (5 bases). The V end lost 8 bases, the J end lost 4 bases, and 12 bases lay between the germline ends. CDR3 length equals 12 residues. CDR3 DNA: TGTGCCAGCGGAACTAGGGTGTACGAGCAGTACTTC. Its translation: CASGTRVYEQYF.

This clone was detected a few times. As DNA, the CDR3 is TGTGCCAGCAGCTTAGCGGGACTAAACAATGAGCAGTTCTTC. Protein: CASSLAGLNNEQFF. This sequence joins TRBV7-3 and TRBJ2-1, with TRBD2 matching 7 bases. Germline loops: CDR1 SGHTA, CDR2 FQGTGA. The CDR3 sequence is 14 residues long. The V segment lost 2 bases and the J segment 5 bases; nucleotides outside the gene matches: 3. Full variable domain (remainder filled in from reference TRBV7-3 and TRBJ2-1): GAGVSQTPSNKVTEKGKYVELRCDPISGHTALYWYRQSLGQGPEFLIYFQGTGAADDSGLPNDRFFAVRPEGSVSTLKIQRTERGDSAVYLCASSLAGLNNEQFFGPGTRLTVL.

The chain has TRBV19 and TRBJ1-1; possible D gene TRBD1, 5 bases. Trimming cost V 0 bases and J 3 bases, with 14 bases left between them. Germline-derived CDR1 and CDR2 are LNHDA and SQIVND (reference sequence). The CDR3 covers 16 residues. CDR3 nucleotide sequence: TGTGCCAGTAGTATAGACGCCAGGGCTATCGACACTGAAGCTTTCTTT. Protein product: CASSIDARAIDTEAFF. The full variable domain, with the rest looked up from reference TRBV19 and TRBJ1-1, is DGGITQSPKYLFRKEGQNVTLSCEQNLNHDAMYWYRQDPGQGLRLIYYSQIVNDFQKGDIAEGYSVSREKKESFPLTVTSAQKNPTAFYLCASSIDARAIDTEAFFGQGTRLTVV.

This chain links TRBV7-9 with TRBJ1-4, with 7 nucleotides matching TRBD1. Trimming removed 4 bases from V and 5 bases from J; junction bases left unmatched: 7. Germline V gene data show CDR1 as SEHNR and CDR2 as FQNEAQ (reference sequence). The CDR3 is made up of 15 amino acids. DNA of the CDR3: TGTGCCAGCAGCTGGCGCCGGGACAGCAATGAAAAACTGTTTTTT. Amino acids: CASSWRRDSNEKLFF.

The V gene is TRBV25-1, the J gene TRBJ2-2; 10 bases match TRBD2. Germline V gene lookup returns CDR1 MGHDK and CDR2 SYGVNS. The CDR3 loop spans 15 amino acids. The CDR3 here is CPDTSGRANTGELFF. Written as DNA, the CDR3 is TGTCCCGACACAAGCGGGAGGGCGAACACCGGGGAGCTGTTTTTT. Based on the CDR3 plus reference TRBV25-1 and TRBJ2-2, the full variable domain is EADIYQTPRYLVIGTGKKITLECSQTMGHDKMYWYQQDPGMELHLIHYSYGVNSTEKGDLSSESTVSRIRTEHFPLTLESARPSHTSQYLCPDTSGRANTGELFFGEGSRLTVL.

The rearrangement joins TRBV27 to TRBJ1-3; 10 positions match TRBD1. The V gene's germline CDR1 is MNHEY and CDR2 SMNVEV (reference sequence). The ends lost 4 bases at V and 3 bases at J; junction bases unmatched: 3. This CDR3 spans 15 amino acids. Here the CDR3 reads CASSSWTGGGNTIYF. The CDR3 DNA follows: TGTGCCAGCAGTTCATGGACAGGGGGTGGAAACACCATATATTTT.

This chain uses TRBV13 with TRBJ1-3, with 8 bases fitting TRBD1. The CDR3 is 18 amino acids. The trim removed 4 bases at V and 3 bases at J, leaving 14 bases unmatched. Germline V gives CDR1 PRHDT, CDR2 FYEKMQ (reference sequence). Here the CDR3 DNA reads TGTGCCAGCAGCTACGACCGTCGGGACAGGTCTGGTGGAAACACCATATATTTT. Translated: CASSYDRRDRSGGNTIYF.

V usage is TRBV12-5 and J usage is TRBJ2-1, with D possibly TRBD2 on 5 matching bases. Per germline, CDR1 LGHNT and CDR2 FRNRAP. V dropped 6 bases and J dropped 7 bases, with 13 bases sitting between them. The CDR3 runs to 13 residues. The CDR3 nucleotides are TGTGCTAGTGGGTTTGAGGGCCGTAATGAGCAGTTCTTC. This codes for CASGFEGRNEQFF.